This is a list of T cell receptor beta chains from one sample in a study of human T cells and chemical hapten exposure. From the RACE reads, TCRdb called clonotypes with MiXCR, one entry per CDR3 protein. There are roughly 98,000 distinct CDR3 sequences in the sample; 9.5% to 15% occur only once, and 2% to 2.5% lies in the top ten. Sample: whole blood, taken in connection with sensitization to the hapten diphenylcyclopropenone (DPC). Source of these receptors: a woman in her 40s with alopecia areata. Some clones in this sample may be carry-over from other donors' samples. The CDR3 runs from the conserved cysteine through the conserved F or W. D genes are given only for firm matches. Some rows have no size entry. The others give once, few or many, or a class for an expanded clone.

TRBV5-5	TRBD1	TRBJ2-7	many	CASSLVIGGFNEQYF	TGTGCCAGCAGCTTGGTAATAGGGGGCTTCAACGAGCAGTACTTC
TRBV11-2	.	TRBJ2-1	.	CASSQVPGALCYNEQFF	TGTGCCAGCAGCCAAGTCCCCGGGGCCCTCTGCTACAATGAGCAGTTCTTC
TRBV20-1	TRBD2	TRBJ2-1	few	CSAGRREEFHQQFF	TGCAGTGCCGGTCGGCGGGAGGAGTTTCATCAGCAGTTCTTC
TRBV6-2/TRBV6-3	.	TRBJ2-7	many	CASSPLTYEQYF	TGTGCCAGCAGCCCTCTCACCTACGAGCAGTACTTC
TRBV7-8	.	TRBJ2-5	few	CASSLRSGTGQETQYF	TGTGCCAGCAGCTTACGCTCCGGGACGGGGCAAGAGACCCAGTACTTC
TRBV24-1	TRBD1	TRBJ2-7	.	CATSDTPRQGPPHEQYF	TGTGCCACCAGTGATACTCCCCGACAGGGACCTCCTCACGAGCAGTACTTC
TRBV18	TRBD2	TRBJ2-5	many	CASSPSGNNQETQYF	TGTGCCAGCTCACCAAGCGGGAATAACCAAGAGACCCAGTACTTC
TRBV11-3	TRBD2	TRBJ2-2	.	CASSTSGGRGELFF	TGTGCCAGCAGTACTAGCGGGGGCCGCGGGGAGCTGTTTTTT
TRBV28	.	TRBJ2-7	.	CASTLPGRYEQYF	TGTGCCAGCACCCTTCCGGGTCGTTACGAGCAGTACTTC
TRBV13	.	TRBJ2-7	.	CASSLGRGRWNF	TGTGCCAGCAGCTTAGGCCGGGGGAGGTGGAACTTC